The rows below give T cell receptor beta chains drawn from one sample of a study of blood T cells in healthy people across ages. TCRdb reanalysed the 5' RACE reads using MiXCR and keeps one entry per CDR3 protein. The repertoire holds nearly 800,000 distinct CDR3 sequences, 20% to 25% seen once, with more than 3% in the top ten. This sample was shared with a second study, whose subject was T cells of mothers and their children.

Sample: blood. The receptors here all came from a boy under 18 in good health. Each CDR3 is given with its conserved first and last residue. D genes are given only for firm matches. Size is stated for part of the rows, as once, few or many counts, or as a class when the clone is expanded.

V	J	D	size	DNA	CDR3
TRBV6-5	TRBJ1-2	-	few	TGTGCCAGCACTACTAGGGCAGGGGTGAAAGGCTACACCTTC	CASTTRAGVKGYTF
TRBV29-1	TRBJ1-1	-	-	TGCAGCGTTGGGGCAGTTGGCACTGAAGCTTTCTTT	CSVGAVGTEAFF
TRBV5-1	TRBJ1-1	-	-	TGCGCCAGCAGCGCCGACAAGTATGAAGCTTTCTTT	CASSADKYEAFF
TRBV4-3	TRBJ1-3	TRBD1	-	TGCGCCAGCAGCCAAGCAGGGGGCCAGGGAAACACCATATATTTT	CASSQAGGQGNTIYF
TRBV28	TRBJ2-7	TRBD1	-	TGTGCCAGCAGTTTCCCGTTACAGGGGGCACACGAGCAGTACTTC	CASSFPLQGAHEQYF
TRBV7-8	TRBJ2-5	TRBD2	-	TGTGCCAGCAGCTTAGATGGGACTAGCGGGGGGACGCAAGAGACCCAGTACTTC	CASSLDGTSGGTQETQYF
TRBV7-9	TRBJ1-1	-	-	TGTGCCAGCAGCTTAGCGCTCGACGGTTCCATGAACACTGAAGCTTTCTTT	CASSLALDGSMNTEAFF
TRBV28	TRBJ2-5	-	-	TGTGCCAGCAGTTTATATCCGGGGGCGACCCAAGAGACCCAGTACTTC	CASSLYPGATQETQYF
TRBV6-2/TRBV6-3	TRBJ2-7	-	-	TGTGCCAGCAGCGGCTGGGGGACTTCCCACGAGCAGTACTTC	CASSGWGTSHEQYF
TRBV12-3/TRBV12-4	TRBJ1-4	-	few	TGTGCCAGCAGCCCGGGACGGGGGAATGAAAAACTGTTTTTT	CASSPGRGNEKLFF
TRBV6-2/TRBV6-3	TRBJ2-1	-	few	TGTGCCAGCAGTTTTAGTGACAATGAGCAGTTCTTC	CASSFSDNEQFF
TRBV9	TRBJ2-4	-	few	TGTGCCAGCAGCCCCCACTCCAAAAACATTCAGTACTTC	CASSPHSKNIQYF
TRBV4-2	TRBJ2-1	-	few	TGTGCCAGCAGCCTATACTCGACAGGCAGCTCCTACAATGAGCAGTTCTTC	CASSLYSTGSSYNEQFF
TRBV4-3	TRBJ1-4	-	-	TGCGCCAGCAGCCAAGCGGCGGCAGGGAATGAAAAACTGTTTTTT	CASSQAAAGNEKLFF
TRBV9	TRBJ2-5	TRBD2	-	TGTACCAGCAGGGAGACCCGGACTAGCGGGGAGTACCAAGAGACCCAGTACTTC	CTSRETRTSGEYQETQYF
TRBV7-9	TRBJ1-4	-	few	TGTGCCAGCAGCTCATCGGGAGGCGCGGAAAAACTGTTTTTT	CASSSSGGAEKLFF
TRBV6-1	TRBJ2-7	TRBD1	-	TGTGCCAGCACTAACACCGGGACAGGGGGCGCGGGATACTACGAGCAGTACTTC	CASTNTGTGGAGYYEQYF